Each of the 6 T cell receptor beta chains below was sequenced from the same sample in a study of T cells after yellow fever vaccination. TCRdb passed the 5' RACE reads through MiXCR, listing each CDR3 protein once. The data show 340,000 or so distinct CDR3 sequences, around 12% seen once. The source was CD4+ T cells sorted from PBMCs, collected 15 days after the yellow fever booster vaccination. The receptors stem from a man younger than 35 who received the YFV17D yellow fever vaccine.

The chain has TRBV14 and TRBJ2-6, with 8 positions matching TRBD1. Germline V gene sequence: CDR1 SGHDN, CDR2 FVKESK. The CDR3 consists of 17 residues. V gave up 4 bases and J gave up 0 bases; unmatched junction bases: 5. The CDR3 here is CASSLRGRDSGANVLTF. CDR3 in DNA: TGTGCCAGCAGCCTCAGGGGGCGGGACTCTGGGGCCAACGTCCTGACTTTC.

This clonotype showed up many times. This chain connects TRBV12-3 or TRBV12-4 to TRBJ2-1, with D perhaps matching TRBD2 (7 bases). This CDR3 contains 17 residues. Trimming pared 3 bases from V and 2 bases from J, leaving 17 bases between. For the CDR3, the DNA is TGTGCCAGCAGTTTGAGTTCGGGGGGCAAAACCTACAATGAGCAGTTCTTC. Protein: CASSLSSGGKTYNEQFF.

The table lists this clonotype with a few counts. This chain links TRBV5-1 with TRBJ2-7, with 11 bases identical to TRBD1. This CDR3 has 15 amino acids. The J segment lost 6 bases and the V segment lost 0 bases, leaving 5 bases of the junction unmatched. Germline-derived CDR1 and CDR2 are SGHRS and YFSETQ. The CDR3 DNA follows: TGCGCCAGCAGCTTGGGCCCGGGACAGGGGGGCGAGCAGTACTTC. Translated: CASSLGPGQGGEQYF.

The V gene is TRBV11-2, the J gene TRBJ1-2; tentatively, D is TRBD1 (5 bases). This CDR3 has 15 residues. Germline V CDR1 and CDR2: SGHAT, FQNNGV. Deletions cut 1 base from V and 4 bases from J, with 13 bases between. The CDR3 loop is CASSLGQGEVYGYTF. CDR3 bases: TGTGCCAGCAGCTTAGGGCAGGGTGAGGTCTATGGCTACACCTTC. The whole variable domain, remainder taken from reference TRBV11-2 and TRBJ1-2, is EAGVAQSPRYKIIEKRQSVAFWCNPISGHATLYWYQQILGQGPKLLIQFQNNGVVDDSQLPKDRFSAERLKGVDSTLKIQPAKLEDSAVYLCASSLGQGEVYGYTFGSGTRLTVV.

The sample holds a few counts of this clonotype. The chain couples TRBV5-4 to TRBJ2-2; the D gene is possibly TRBD2 (6 bases). The CDR3 length is 15 residues. V shed 4 bases and J shed 4 bases, with 14 bases lying between them. Germline lookup yields CDR1 SGHNT and CDR2 YYREEE (reference sequence). The CDR3 DNA is TGTGCCAGCAGCCCGGCGGGGAGGAGCACCGGGGAGCTGTTTTTT. This sequence encodes CASSPAGRSTGELFF.

The chain carries TRBV4-3 and TRBJ1-1; D unresolved. Trimming cost V 1 base and J 5 bases, with 8 bases left between them. CDR1 LGHNA and CDR2 YSLEER come from the germline V gene. The CDR3 consists of 13 residues. This CDR3 is CASSQAEGTEAFF. DNA for the CDR3: TGCGCCAGCAGCCAAGCAGAGGGTACTGAAGCTTTCTTT.